This T cell receptor beta chain appears in the sequencing data of a study of identical twins. Study-level results: Where out-of-frame alpha sequences were twin-shared, they showed excess low generation probability. In drawing conclusions, the study used cross-sectional statistical analysis and did not follow the same donors.

TCRdb fed the 5' RACE reads into MiXCR, producing one record per CDR3 protein. The sample has some 730,000 distinct CDR3 sequences; over 15% are singletons. This clonotype was seen more than once but under ten times. Its antigen is not known. Between the trimmed V and J ends, which lost 0 bases and 0 bases, there was a span of 9 bases. The CDR3 has 15 amino acids. Germline V gene lookup returns CDR1 LNHNV and CDR2 YYDKDF (reference sequence). The sample was also reused in another study, on T cells expressing NK-cell markers.

V usage is TRBV15 and J usage is TRBJ2-7, with D possibly TRBD1 on 6 matching bases. This receptor was identified in a young woman in good health. Sequencing input: PBMCs. The chain's CDR3 is CATSRENRASYEQYF. CDR3 DNA: TGTGCCACCAGCAGAGAAAACAGGGCCTCCTACGAGCAGTACTTC.